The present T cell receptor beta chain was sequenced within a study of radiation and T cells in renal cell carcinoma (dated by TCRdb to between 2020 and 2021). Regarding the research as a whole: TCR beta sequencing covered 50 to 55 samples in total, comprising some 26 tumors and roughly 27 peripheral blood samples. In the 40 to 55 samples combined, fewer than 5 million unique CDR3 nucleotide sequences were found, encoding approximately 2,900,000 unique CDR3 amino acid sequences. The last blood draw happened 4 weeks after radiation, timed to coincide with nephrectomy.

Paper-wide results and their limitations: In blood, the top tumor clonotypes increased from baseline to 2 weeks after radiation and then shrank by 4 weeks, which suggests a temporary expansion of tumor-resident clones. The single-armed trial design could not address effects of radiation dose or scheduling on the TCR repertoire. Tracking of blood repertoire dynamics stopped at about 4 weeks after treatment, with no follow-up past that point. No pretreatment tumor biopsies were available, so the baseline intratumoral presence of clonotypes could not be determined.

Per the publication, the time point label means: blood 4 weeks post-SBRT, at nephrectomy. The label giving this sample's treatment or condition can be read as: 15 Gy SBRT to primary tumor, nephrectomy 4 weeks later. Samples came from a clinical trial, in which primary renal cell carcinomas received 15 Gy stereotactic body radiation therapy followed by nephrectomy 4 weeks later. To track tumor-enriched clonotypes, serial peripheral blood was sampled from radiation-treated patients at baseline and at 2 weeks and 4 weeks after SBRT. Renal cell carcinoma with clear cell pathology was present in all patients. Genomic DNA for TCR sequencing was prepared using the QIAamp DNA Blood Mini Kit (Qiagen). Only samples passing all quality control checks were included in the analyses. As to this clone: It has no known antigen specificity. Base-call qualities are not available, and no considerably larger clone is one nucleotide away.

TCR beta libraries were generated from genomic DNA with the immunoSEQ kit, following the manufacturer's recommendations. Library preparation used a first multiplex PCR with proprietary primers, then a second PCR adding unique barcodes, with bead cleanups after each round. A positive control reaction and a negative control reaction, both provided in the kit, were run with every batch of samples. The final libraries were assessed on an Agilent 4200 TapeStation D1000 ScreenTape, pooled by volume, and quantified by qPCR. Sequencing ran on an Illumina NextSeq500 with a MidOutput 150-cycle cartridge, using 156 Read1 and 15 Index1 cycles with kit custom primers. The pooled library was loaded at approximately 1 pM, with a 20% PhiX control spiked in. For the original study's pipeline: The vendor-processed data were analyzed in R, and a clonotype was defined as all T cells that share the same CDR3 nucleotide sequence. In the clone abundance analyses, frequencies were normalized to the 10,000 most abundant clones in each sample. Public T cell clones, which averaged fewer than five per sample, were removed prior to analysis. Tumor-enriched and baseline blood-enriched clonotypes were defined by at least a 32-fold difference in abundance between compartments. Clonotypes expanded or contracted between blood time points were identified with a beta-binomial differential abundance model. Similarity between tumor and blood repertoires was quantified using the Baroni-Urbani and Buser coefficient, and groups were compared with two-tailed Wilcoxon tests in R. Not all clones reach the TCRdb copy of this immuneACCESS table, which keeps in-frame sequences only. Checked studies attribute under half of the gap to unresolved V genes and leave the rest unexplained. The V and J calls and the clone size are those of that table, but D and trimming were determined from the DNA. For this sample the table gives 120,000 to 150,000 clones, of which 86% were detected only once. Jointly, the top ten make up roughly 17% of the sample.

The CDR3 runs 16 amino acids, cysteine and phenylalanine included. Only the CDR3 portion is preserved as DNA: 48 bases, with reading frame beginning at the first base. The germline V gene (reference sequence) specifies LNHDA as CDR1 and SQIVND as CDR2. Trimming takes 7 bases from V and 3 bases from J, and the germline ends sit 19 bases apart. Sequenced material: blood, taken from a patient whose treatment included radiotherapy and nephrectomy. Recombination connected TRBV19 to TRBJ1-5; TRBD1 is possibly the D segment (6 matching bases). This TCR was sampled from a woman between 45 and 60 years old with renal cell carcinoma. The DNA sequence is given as TGTGCCAGTATCCAAGGAGGGGGGGCTGCCAATCAGCCCCAGCATTTT. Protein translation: CASIQGGGAANQPQHF. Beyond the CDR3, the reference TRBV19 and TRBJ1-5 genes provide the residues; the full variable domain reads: DGGITQSPKYLFRKEGQNVTLSCEQNLNHDAMYWYRQDPGQGLRLIYYSQIVNDFQKGDIAEGYSVSREKKESFPLTVTSAQKNPTAFYLCASIQGGGAANQPQHFGDGTRLSIL.